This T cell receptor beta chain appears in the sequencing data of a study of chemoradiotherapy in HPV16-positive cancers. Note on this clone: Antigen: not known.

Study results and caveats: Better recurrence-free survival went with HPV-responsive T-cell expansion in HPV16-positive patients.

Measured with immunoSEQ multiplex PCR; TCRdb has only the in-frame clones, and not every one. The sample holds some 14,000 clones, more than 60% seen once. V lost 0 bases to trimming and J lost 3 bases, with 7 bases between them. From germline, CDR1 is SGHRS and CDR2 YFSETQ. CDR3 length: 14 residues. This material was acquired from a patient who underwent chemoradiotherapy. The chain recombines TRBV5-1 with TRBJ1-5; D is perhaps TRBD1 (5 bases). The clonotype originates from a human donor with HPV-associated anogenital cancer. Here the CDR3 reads CASSLGGDNQPQHF. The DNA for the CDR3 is TGCGCCAGCAGCTTGGGAGGGGACAATCAGCCCCAGCATTTT. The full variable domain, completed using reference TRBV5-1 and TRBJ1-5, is KAGVTQTPRYLIKTRGQQVTLSCSPISGHRSVSWYQQTPGQGLQFLFEYFSETQRNKGNFPGRFSGRQFSNSRSEMNVSTLELGDSALYLCASSLGGDNQPQHFGDGTRLSIL.